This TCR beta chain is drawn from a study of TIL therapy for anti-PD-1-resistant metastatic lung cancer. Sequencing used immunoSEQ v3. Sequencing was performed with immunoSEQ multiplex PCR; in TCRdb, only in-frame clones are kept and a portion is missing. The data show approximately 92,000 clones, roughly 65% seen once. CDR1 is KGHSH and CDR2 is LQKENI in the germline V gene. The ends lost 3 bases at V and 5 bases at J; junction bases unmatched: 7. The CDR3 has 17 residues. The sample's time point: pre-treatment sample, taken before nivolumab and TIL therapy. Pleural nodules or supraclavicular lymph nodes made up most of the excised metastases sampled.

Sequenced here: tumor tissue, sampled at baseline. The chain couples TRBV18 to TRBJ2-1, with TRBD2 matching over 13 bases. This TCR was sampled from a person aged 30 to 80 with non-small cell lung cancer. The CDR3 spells CASSPRTSGSFHNEQFF. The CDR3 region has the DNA TGTGCCAGCTCACCTCGGACTAGCGGGAGTTTCCACAATGAGCAGTTCTTC.